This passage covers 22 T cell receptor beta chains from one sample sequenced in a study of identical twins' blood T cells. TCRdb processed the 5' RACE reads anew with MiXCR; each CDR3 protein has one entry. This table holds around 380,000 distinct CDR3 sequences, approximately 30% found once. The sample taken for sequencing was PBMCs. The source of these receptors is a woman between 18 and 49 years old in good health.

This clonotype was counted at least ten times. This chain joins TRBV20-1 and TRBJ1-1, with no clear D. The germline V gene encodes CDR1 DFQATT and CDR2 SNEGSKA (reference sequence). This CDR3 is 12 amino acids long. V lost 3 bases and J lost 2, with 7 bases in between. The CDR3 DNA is TGCAGTGCTAGGCCAGGTAACACTGAAGCTTTCTTT. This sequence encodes CSARPGNTEAFF.

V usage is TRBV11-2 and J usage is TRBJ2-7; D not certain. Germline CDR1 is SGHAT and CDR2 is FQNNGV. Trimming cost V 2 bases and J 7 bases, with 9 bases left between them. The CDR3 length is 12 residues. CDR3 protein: CASSLSPQEQYF. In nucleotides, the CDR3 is TGTGCCAGCAGCTTAAGTCCTCAAGAGCAGTACTTC.

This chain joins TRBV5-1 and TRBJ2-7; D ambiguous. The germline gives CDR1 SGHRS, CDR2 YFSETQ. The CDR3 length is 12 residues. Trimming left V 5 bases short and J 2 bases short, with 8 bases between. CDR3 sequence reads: CASRTPPYEQYF. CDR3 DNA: TGCGCCAGCAGAACCCCCCCCTACGAGCAGTACTTC.

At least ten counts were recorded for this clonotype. The CDR3 sequence is CASSYSYGYTF. Written as DNA, the CDR3 is TGTGCCAGCAGTTACAGCTATGGCTACACCTTC. This rearrangement joins TRBV6-2 or TRBV6-3 to TRBJ1-2, with D uncertain. The CDR3 length is 11 residues. Trimming removed 2 bases from V and 4 bases from J, with 2 bases in between. CDR1 is MNHEY and CDR2 is SVGEGT in the germline V gene.

The DNA for the CDR3 is TGCAGTGCTAGTGGGCCTAATGAGCAGTTCTTC. It specifies CSASGPNEQFF. The rearrangement uses TRBV20-1 and TRBJ2-1; D ambiguous. The ends were cut back, 3 bases at V and 7 bases at J, with 7 bases in the middle. The CDR3 runs 11 residues. CDR1 DFQATT and CDR2 SNEGSKA come from the germline V gene (reference sequence).

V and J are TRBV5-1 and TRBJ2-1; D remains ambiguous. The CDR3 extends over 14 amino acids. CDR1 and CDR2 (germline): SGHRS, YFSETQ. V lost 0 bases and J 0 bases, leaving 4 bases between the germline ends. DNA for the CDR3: TGCGCCAGCAGCTTGGGTAACTCCTACAATGAGCAGTTCTTC. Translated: CASSLGNSYNEQFF.

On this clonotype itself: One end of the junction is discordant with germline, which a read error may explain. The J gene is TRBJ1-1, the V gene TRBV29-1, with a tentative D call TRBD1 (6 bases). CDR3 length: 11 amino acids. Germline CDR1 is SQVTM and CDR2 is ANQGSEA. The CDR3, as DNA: TGCGGCGTCTACACACAGGGTAAAGCTTTCTTT. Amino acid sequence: CGVYTQGKAFF. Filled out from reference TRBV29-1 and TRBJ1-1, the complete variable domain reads SAVISQKPSRDICQRGTSLTIQCQVDSQVTMMFWYRQQPGQSLTLIATANQGSEATYESGFVIDKFPISRPNLTFSTLTVSNMSPEDSSIYLCGVYTQGKAFFGQGTRLTVV.

The CDR3 coding sequence is TGCGCCAGCATGGAAGGATCCCTCAATGAGCAGTTCTTC. Protein product: CASMEGSLNEQFF. The chain joins TRBV5-1 to TRBJ2-1, with no clear D. CDR1 is SGHRS and CDR2 is YFSETQ in the germline V gene. CDR3 length: 13 amino acids. V gave up 6 bases and J gave up 6 bases, with 13 bases separating them.

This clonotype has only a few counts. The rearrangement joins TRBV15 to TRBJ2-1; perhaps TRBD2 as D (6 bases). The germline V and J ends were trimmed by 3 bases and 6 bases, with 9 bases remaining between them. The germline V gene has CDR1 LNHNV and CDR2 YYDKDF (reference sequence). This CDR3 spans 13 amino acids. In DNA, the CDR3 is TGTGCCACCAGCAGTGATAGCGGCAATGAGCAGTTCTTC. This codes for CATSSDSGNEQFF.

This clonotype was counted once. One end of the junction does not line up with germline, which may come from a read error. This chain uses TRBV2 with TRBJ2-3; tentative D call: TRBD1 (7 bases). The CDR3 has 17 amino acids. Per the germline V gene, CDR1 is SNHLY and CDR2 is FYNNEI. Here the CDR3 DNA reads TGTGCCAGCAGTGAGATACCAGGGGGAGGTAGCACAGATATGCAGTATTTT. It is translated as CASSEIPGGGSTDMQYF.

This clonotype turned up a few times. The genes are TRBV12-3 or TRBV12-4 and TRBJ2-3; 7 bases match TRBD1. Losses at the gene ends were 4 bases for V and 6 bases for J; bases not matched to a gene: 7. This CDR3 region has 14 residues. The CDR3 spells CASSSGTVRDTQYF. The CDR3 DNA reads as TGTGCCAGCAGTTCAGGGACAGTCCGGGATACGCAGTATTTT.

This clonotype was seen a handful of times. CDR3 protein: CASSPMPGQGNTEAFF. The CDR3 DNA sequence: TGTGCCAGCAGCCCCATGCCGGGACAGGGGAACACTGAAGCTTTCTTT. The chain couples TRBV7-9 to TRBJ1-1; 9 bases map to TRBD1. The CDR3 contains 16 residues. With 5 bases clipped from V and 1 base from J, the junction kept 8 bases outside the gene matches. The germline CDR1 and CDR2 sequences are SEHNR and FQNEAQ (reference sequence).

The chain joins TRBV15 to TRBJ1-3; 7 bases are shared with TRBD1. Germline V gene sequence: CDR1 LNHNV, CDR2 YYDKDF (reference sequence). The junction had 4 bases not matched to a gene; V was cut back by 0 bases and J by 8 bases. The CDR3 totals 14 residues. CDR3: CATSRDPQGDTIYF. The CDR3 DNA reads TGTGCCACCAGCAGAGATCCCCAGGGGGACACCATATATTTT.

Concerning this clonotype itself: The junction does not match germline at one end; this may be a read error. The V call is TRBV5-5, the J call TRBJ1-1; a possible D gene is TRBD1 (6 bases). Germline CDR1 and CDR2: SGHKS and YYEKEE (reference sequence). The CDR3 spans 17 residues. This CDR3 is CAGSGAGAPYTNTEAFF. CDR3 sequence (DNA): TGTGCCGGCAGCGGGGCAGGGGCCCCCTATACGAACACTGAAGCTTTCTTT.

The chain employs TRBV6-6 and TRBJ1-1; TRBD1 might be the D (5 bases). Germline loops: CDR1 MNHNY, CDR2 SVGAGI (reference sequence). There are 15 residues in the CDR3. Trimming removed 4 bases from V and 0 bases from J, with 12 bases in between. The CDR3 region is CASSLAGAMNTEAFF. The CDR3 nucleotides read TGTGCCAGCAGTTTGGCTGGGGCAATGAACACTGAAGCTTTCTTT.

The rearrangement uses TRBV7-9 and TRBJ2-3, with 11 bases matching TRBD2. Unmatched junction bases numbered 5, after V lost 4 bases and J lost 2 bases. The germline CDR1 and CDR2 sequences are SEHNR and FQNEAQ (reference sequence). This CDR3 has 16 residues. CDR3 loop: CASSSTSGDVTDTQYF. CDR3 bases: TGTGCCAGCAGCTCGACTAGCGGGGACGTCACAGATACGCAGTATTTT. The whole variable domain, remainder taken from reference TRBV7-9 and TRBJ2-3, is DTGVSQNPRHKITKRGQNVTFRCDPISEHNRLYWYRQTLGQGPEFLTYFQNEAQLEKSRLLSDRFSAERPKGSFSTLEIQRTEQGDSAMYLCASSSTSGDVTDTQYFGPGTRLTVL.

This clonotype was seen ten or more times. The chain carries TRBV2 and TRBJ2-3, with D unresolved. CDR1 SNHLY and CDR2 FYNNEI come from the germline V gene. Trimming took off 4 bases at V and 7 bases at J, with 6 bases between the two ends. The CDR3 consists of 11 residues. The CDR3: CASSGDNTQYF. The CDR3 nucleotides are TGTGCCAGCAGTGGGGATAATACGCAGTATTTT.

The CDR3 is CSTSGQGDYGYTF. The CDR3 DNA reads as TGCAGCACCTCGGGACAGGGGGACTATGGCTACACCTTC. J is TRBJ1-2 and V is TRBV29-1; 11 nucleotides agree with TRBD1. V was clipped by 8 bases and J by 3 bases; unmatched bases: 5. The CDR3 totals 13 residues. Germline loops: CDR1 SQVTM, CDR2 ANQGSEA.

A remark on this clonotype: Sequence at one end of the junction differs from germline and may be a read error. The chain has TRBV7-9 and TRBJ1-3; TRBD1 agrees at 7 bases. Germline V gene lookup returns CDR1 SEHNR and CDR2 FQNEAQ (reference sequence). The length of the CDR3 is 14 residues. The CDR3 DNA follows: TGTGCCAGCAGCTCCGGGACAGATGGACACACCATATATTTT. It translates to CASSSGTDGHTIYF.

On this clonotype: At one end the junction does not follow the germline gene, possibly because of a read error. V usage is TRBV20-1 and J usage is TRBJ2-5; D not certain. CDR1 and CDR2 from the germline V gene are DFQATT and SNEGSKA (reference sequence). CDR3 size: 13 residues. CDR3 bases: TGCAGCGCTAGGATCTCGCTTAGAGAGACCCAGTACTTC. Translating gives CSARISLRETQYF.

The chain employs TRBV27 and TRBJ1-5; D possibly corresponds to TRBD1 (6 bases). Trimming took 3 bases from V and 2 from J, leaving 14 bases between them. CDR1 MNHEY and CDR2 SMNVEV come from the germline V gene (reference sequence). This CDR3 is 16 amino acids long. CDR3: CASSLQGRVGNQPQHF. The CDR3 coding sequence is TGTGCCAGCAGTTTGCAGGGGAGGGTTGGCAATCAGCCCCAGCATTTT.

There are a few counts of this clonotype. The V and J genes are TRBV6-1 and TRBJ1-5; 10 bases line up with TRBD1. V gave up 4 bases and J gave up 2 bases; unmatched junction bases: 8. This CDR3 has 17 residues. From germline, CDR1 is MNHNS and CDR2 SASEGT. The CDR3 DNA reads TGTGCCAGCAGTGCTTGGGACAGGGGCAGTGGCAATCAGCCCCAGCATTTT. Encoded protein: CASSAWDRGSGNQPQHF.